The 30 T cell receptor beta chains presented below share a single source sample, sequenced in a study of spatial heterogeneity in lung cancer. The sample's time point: sample taken at primary tumor resection. TCRs were sequenced from unsorted whole RNA of tumor, nontumor lung or PBMC. In TCRdb, the 5' RACE reads were re-called with MiXCR into one record per CDR3 protein. The data show around 45,000 distinct CDR3 sequences, with roughly 12% seen just once and approximately 42% held by the top ten. Sample: PBMCs, taken at surgery. These receptors were collected from a female donor with early-stage non-small cell lung cancer.

This sequence joins TRBV6-5 and TRBJ1-6; weak D call: TRBD1 (5 bases). The V gene's germline CDR1 is MNHEY and CDR2 SVGAGI. Trimming left V 0 bases short and J 0 bases short, with 6 bases between. This CDR3 spans 16 amino acids. The CDR3 DNA reads TGTGCCAGCAGTTACTCGGGGGACTCCTATAATTCACCCCTCCACTTT. Encoded protein: CASSYSGDSYNSPLHF.

V and J are TRBV7-9 and TRBJ2-1, with 13 positions matching TRBD2. The J segment lost 14 bases and the V segment lost 5 bases, leaving 12 bases of the junction unmatched. The CDR3 runs 15 residues. CDR1 is SEHNR, CDR2 FQNEAQ, per germline (reference sequence). CDR3 DNA sequence: TGTGCCAGCAGCCCCATCACTAGCGGGGGGGCAATGGAGTTCTTC. Translated, it gives CASSPITSGGAMEFF.

This clonotype occurred a few times. This chain joins TRBV5-5 and TRBJ2-5; 8 positions match TRBD2. The CDR3 is 14 amino acids. V trimming: 2 bases; J trimming: 4 bases; junction bases outside the gene matches: 4. Germline CDR1 and CDR2: SGHKS and YYEKEE (reference sequence). This chain's CDR3 is CASSLGSGGETQYF. The CDR3 DNA follows: TGTGCCAGCAGCTTAGGGAGCGGGGGAGAGACCCAGTACTTC.

This clonotype was detected only a few times. Here the CDR3 DNA reads TGCGCCAGCAGCTTTGACGCTGGAAACACCATATATTTT. Residues: CASSFDAGNTIYF. The gene calls are TRBV5-1 and TRBJ1-3; D is unclear. The V gene's germline CDR1 is SGHRS and CDR2 YFSETQ. V lost 2 bases to trimming and J lost 2 bases, with 5 bases between them. The CDR3 contains 13 residues. Together with reference TRBV5-1 and TRBJ1-3, the CDR3 gives the full variable domain: KAGVTQTPRYLIKTRGQQVTLSCSPISGHRSVSWYQQTPGQGLQFLFEYFSETQRNKGNFPGRFSGRQFSNSRSEMNVSTLELGDSALYLCASSFDAGNTIYFGEGSWLTVV.

This chain's CDR3 is CASSLDSVPYEQYF. CDR3 nucleotides: TGTGCCAGCAGCTTGGACTCGGTTCCCTACGAGCAGTACTTC. J is TRBJ2-7 and V is TRBV5-4; D unresolved. V was shortened by 0 bases and J by 2 bases, with 9 bases between the two germline ends. CDR1 is SGHNT, CDR2 YYREEE, per germline (reference sequence). This CDR3 region has 14 residues.

This chain connects TRBV20-1 to TRBJ1-3; TRBD1 agrees at 9 bases. This CDR3 has 14 residues. Germline CDR1 DFQATT, CDR2 SNEGSKA (reference sequence). The trim removed 5 bases at V and 2 bases at J, leaving 4 bases unmatched. CDR3 protein: CSAQTGGTGNTIYF. CDR3 DNA sequence: TGCAGTGCTCAGACAGGGGGAACTGGAAACACCATATATTTT.

This rearrangement joins TRBV6-2 or TRBV6-3 to TRBJ2-3, with D possibly matching TRBD1 (5 bases). This CDR3 comprises 16 residues. Germline V lookup: CDR1 MNHEY, CDR2 SVGEGT. The V end was cut by 6 bases, the J end by 1 base, with 17 bases between. The DNA of the CDR3 is TGTGCCAGCAGACAACAGGTGGCCCTTGGCACAGATACGCAGTATTTT. Translating it yields CASRQQVALGTDTQYF.

This clonotype was counted many times. The V call is TRBV15, the J call TRBJ2-7; 8 nucleotides line up with TRBD1. CDR1 and CDR2 from the germline V gene are LNHNV and YYDKDF (reference sequence). V lost 1 base, J lost 3 bases, and 2 bases stayed unmatched. This CDR3 comprises 14 residues. The CDR3 loop reads CATSRGDRIYEQYF. The CDR3 region has the DNA TGTGCCACCAGCAGAGGGGACAGGATCTACGAGCAGTACTTC. Full variable domain (rest looked up from reference TRBV15 and TRBJ2-7): DAMVIQNPRYQVTQFGKPVTLSCSQTLNHNVMYWYQQKSSQAPKLLFHYYDKDFNNEADTPDNFQSRRPNTSFCFLDIRSPGLGDTAMYLCATSRGDRIYEQYFGPGTRLTVT.

This clonotype was recorded at least ten times. The chain uses TRBV6-1 and TRBJ2-3; TRBD1 agrees at 7 bases. Germline CDR1 is MNHNS and CDR2 is SASEGT. Losses at the gene ends were 8 bases for V and 2 bases for J; bases not matched to a gene: 4. The CDR3 covers 13 residues. The CDR3 loop reads CASLGQITDTQYF. CDR3 DNA sequence: TGTGCCAGCCTGGGACAGATCACAGATACGCAGTATTTT.

This clonotype was picked up a small number of times. This chain connects TRBV2 to TRBJ2-3; 9 bases are shared with TRBD2. The CDR3 has 18 residues. J lost 0 bases, V lost 5 bases, and 12 bases had no gene match. CDR1 and CDR2 from the germline V gene are SNHLY and FYNNEI. CDR3 sequence: CASSNRGRLAASTDTQYF. The CDR3 DNA sequence: TGTGCCAGCAGTAATAGGGGGCGACTAGCGGCTAGCACAGATACGCAGTATTTT.

This clonotype was observed a handful of times. The chain links TRBV9 to TRBJ2-5; 10 positions match TRBD2. The CDR3 contains 15 residues. The V gene's germline CDR1 is SGDLS and CDR2 YYNGEE. The V gene end was trimmed by 0 bases and the J gene end by 5 bases; junction bases not matched to a gene: 4. The CDR3, as DNA: TGTGCCAGCAGCGTAGATGGTAGCGGGGGGGAGACCCAGTACTTC. It specifies CASSVDGSGGETQYF.

The chain joins TRBV7-2 to TRBJ1-1; D is perhaps TRBD1 (6 bases). The germline gives CDR1 SGHTA, CDR2 FQGNSA. Trimming removed 6 bases from V and 4 bases from J, with 15 bases in between. This CDR3 comprises 14 residues. The CDR3 sequence: CASRSGAVGTEAFF. CDR3 DNA: TGTGCCAGCAGATCAGGGGCTGTCGGCACTGAAGCTTTCTTT.

In this sample, this clonotype turned up a few times. The chain joins TRBV7-2 to TRBJ2-7; D is unresolved. CDR1 is SGHTA and CDR2 is FQGNSA in the germline V gene. The CDR3 is made up of 13 amino acids. The V gene lost 4 bases and the J gene lost 4 bases, with 11 bases spanning the gap. The CDR3 region has the DNA TGTGCCAGCAGCTCGTATTCCAAATACGAGCAGTACTTC. This encodes CASSSYSKYEQYF.

This clonotype was seen repeatedly, ten times or more. The chain is built from TRBV3-1 and TRBJ2-3, with D uncertain. Germline assignment: CDR1 LGHDT and CDR2 YNNKEL (reference sequence). The V end was cut by 2 bases, the J end by 0 bases, with 9 bases between. The CDR3 loop spans 15 amino acids. DNA of the CDR3: TGTGCCAGCAGCCAAATGGCCCGAAGCACAGATACGCAGTATTTT. This translates into CASSQMARSTDTQYF.

Turning to this clonotype: Its ends do not fully match the called genes, so a read error is possible. V usage is TRBV28 and J usage is TRBJ2-1, with 9 positions matching TRBD2. Germline V lookup: CDR1 MDHEN, CDR2 SYDVKM. CDR3 size: 15 residues. This chain's CDR3 is CASSRRRGGRVEQSF. The CDR3 DNA reads as TGTGCCAGCAGCAGGCGGCGGGGGGGCCGTGTAGAGCAGTCCTTC.

J is TRBJ2-2 and V is TRBV7-6; a possible D gene is TRBD1 (6 bases). This CDR3 is built from 18 residues. V was pared by 5 bases and J by 0 bases, with 19 bases between. Germline V CDR1 and CDR2: SGHVS, FNYEAQ. In nucleotides, the CDR3 is TGTGCCAGCAGCCCTAGCTCATGGACAGCCACGAACACCGGGGAGCTGTTTTTT. The encoded protein is CASSPSSWTATNTGELFF.

The rearrangement links TRBV6-1 to TRBJ1-5; 9 positions agree with TRBD1. Per the germline V gene, CDR1 is MNHNS and CDR2 is SASEGT. The CDR3 has 16 residues. V was pared by 4 bases and J by 1 base, with 5 bases of the junction left unmatched. Here the CDR3 reads CASSGTGVVSNQPQHF. The CDR3 coding sequence is TGTGCCAGCAGTGGGACAGGGGTGGTAAGCAATCAGCCCCAGCATTTT.

Only a few counts were recorded for this clonotype. This chain links TRBV7-9 with TRBJ2-5; D is undetermined. The germline CDR1 and CDR2 sequences are SEHNR and FQNEAQ (reference sequence). This CDR3 comprises 14 residues. V lost 5 bases, J lost 5 bases, and 15 bases lay in between. CDR3 DNA sequence: TGTGCCAGCAGCAGAGGCCAGGCGGACGAGACCCAGTACTTC. It encodes CASSRGQADETQYF. Variable domain in full (rest from reference TRBV7-9 and TRBJ2-5): DTGVSQNPRHKITKRGQNVTFRCDPISEHNRLYWYRQTLGQGPEFLTYFQNEAQLEKSRLLSDRFSAERPKGSFSTLEIQRTEQGDSAMYLCASSRGQADETQYFGPGTRLLVL.

The chain carries TRBV11-2 and TRBJ1-6; no definite D call. Germline CDR1 reads SGHAT; CDR2 reads FQNNGV. The V end was cut by 0 bases, the J end by 4 bases, with 13 bases between. The CDR3 is 17 amino acids. Here the CDR3 reads CASSLDFGQAYNSPLHF. CDR3 sequence (DNA): TGTGCCAGCAGCTTAGATTTTGGGCAGGCTTATAATTCACCCCTCCACTTT.

This clonotype was detected ten times or more. The chain links TRBV28 to TRBJ2-6; D is ambiguous. The CDR3 sequence is 18 residues long. V was trimmed by 2 bases and J by 0 bases, leaving 14 bases between them. CDR1 is MDHEN, CDR2 SYDVKM, per germline. This CDR3 reads CASSLRAGRASGANVLTF. The CDR3 region has the DNA TGTGCCAGCAGTTTAAGGGCAGGCCGTGCCTCTGGGGCCAACGTCCTGACTTTC.

This clonotype was recorded once. Since no conserved phenylalanine or tryptophan closes the CDR3, a read error is the likely cause. No DNA is shown, since the ends of the CDR3 on it are uncertain; the CDR3 is the one TCRdb lists. V is TRBV20-1 and J is TRBJ2-1; TRBD2, as called in the table, went unchecked against the DNA. The CDR3 is 11 amino acids in total, end residues counted. Germline CDR1 DFQATT, CDR2 SNEGSKA (reference sequence). CDR3: CSARDGARLFL.

The chain carries TRBV7-2 and TRBJ1-1; TRBD1 aligns across 8 bases. The V gene end was trimmed by 4 bases and the J gene end by 7 bases; junction bases not matched to a gene: 8. CDR3 length equals 14 residues. Germline-derived CDR1 and CDR2 are SGHTA and FQGNSA. In nucleotides, the CDR3 is TGTGCCAGCAGCTATGACAGGGGTGGTAGTGAAGCTTTCTTT. Translating gives CASSYDRGGSEAFF.

This clonotype was seen ten or more times. The chain carries TRBV19 and TRBJ1-1; possibly TRBD1 for D (5 bases). CDR1 and CDR2 (germline): LNHDA, SQIVND (reference sequence). CDR3 size: 13 residues. With 3 bases removed from V and 4 bases from J, the gap between germline ends came to 9 bases. The CDR3 spells CASSIGAATEAFF. For the CDR3, the DNA is TGTGCCAGTAGTATTGGGGCAGCCACTGAAGCTTTCTTT.

This clonotype was seen more than once but under ten times. This sequence joins TRBV20-1 and TRBJ2-7, with D maybe TRBD2 (6 bases). The ends were cut back, 0 bases at V and 0 bases at J, with 9 bases in the middle. The CDR3 runs 14 residues. Germline V lookup: CDR1 DFQATT, CDR2 SNEGSKA (reference sequence). The CDR3, as DNA: TGCAGTGCTAGAGAACTAGCTTTCTCCTACGAGCAGTACTTC. Protein product: CSARELAFSYEQYF.

This clonotype was detected ten times or more. The rearrangement joins TRBV13 to TRBJ2-2; the match to TRBD1 covers 7 bases. The CDR3 has 16 amino acids. With 5 bases clipped from V and 4 bases from J, the junction kept 10 bases outside the gene matches. Germline-derived CDR1 and CDR2 are PRHDT and FYEKMQ (reference sequence). The CDR3 is CASSGTDQRFTGELFF. The CDR3, as DNA: TGTGCCAGCAGCGGGACAGACCAACGCTTCACCGGGGAGCTGTTTTTT.

In its sample, this clonotype ranks as medium-sized. The chain uses TRBV28 and TRBJ2-7, with D perhaps TRBD2 (6 bases). Trimming removed 8 bases from V and 4 bases from J, with 18 bases in between. Germline assignment: CDR1 MDHEN and CDR2 SYDVKM. This CDR3 has 14 amino acids. The CDR3: CASSFGGPKYEQYF. The CDR3 nucleotides are TGTGCCAGCTCCTTCGGGGGACCGAAATACGAGCAGTACTTC.

This clonotype turned up a few times. The genes are TRBV4-3 and TRBJ1-2; D is ambiguous. V lost 0 bases and J 7 bases, leaving 15 bases between the germline ends. CDR3 length: 15 residues. Germline lookup yields CDR1 LGHNA and CDR2 YSLEER. CDR3 protein: CASSQDTRPQAGYTF. CDR3 nucleotide sequence: TGCGCCAGCAGCCAAGATACCCGCCCCCAGGCTGGCTACACCTTC.

The rearrangement uses TRBV11-2 and TRBJ2-4; D ambiguous. Per the germline V gene, CDR1 is SGHAT and CDR2 is FQNNGV. The CDR3 loop spans 15 amino acids. V lost 1 base, J lost 0 bases, and 7 bases lay in between. The CDR3 region has the DNA TGTGCCAGCAGCTTAGGGCACTTAGCCAAAAACATTCAGTACTTC. Protein product: CASSLGHLAKNIQYF.

Many counts were recorded for this clonotype. The rearrangement links TRBV19 to TRBJ1-2; weak D call: TRBD1 (6 bases). Per the germline V gene, CDR1 is LNHDA and CDR2 is SQIVND (reference sequence). The CDR3 totals 12 residues. V lost 10 bases to trimming and J lost 6 bases, with 15 bases between them. The CDR3 loop reads CATNEGGNGYTF. CDR3 in DNA: TGTGCCACTAACGAGGGGGGTAATGGCTACACCTTC.

This clonotype has only a few counts. The chain employs TRBV13 and TRBJ1-5; maybe TRBD1 (6 bases). V was pared by 3 bases and J by 2 bases, with 14 bases between. The germline V gene has CDR1 PRHDT and CDR2 FYEKMQ (reference sequence). The CDR3 is made up of 16 amino acids. In nucleotides, the CDR3 is TGTGCCAGCAGCTTCGGTTCTTCAGGGGGCAATCAGCCCCAGCATTTT. Translated, it gives CASSFGSSGGNQPQHF.